This T cell receptor (beta chain) was profiled in a study of shared clonotypes between healthy human individuals. About the research overall: The cohort had two women and a few men, ages 18 to 49.

A remark on this clone: Its cognate antigen is unknown.

Study findings and constraints: Sampling included only blood; tissue repertoires likely differ.

Over several immunoSEQ plates, each subset's genomic DNA was distributed in even portions. Researchers sequenced unsorted PBMC DNA using ten immunoSEQ deep assay plates. Sequenced by immunoSEQ multiplex PCR; TCRdb stores in-frame clones only, minus some. In the table there are around 450,000 clones, 75% to 85% of which are singletons. The V gene end was trimmed by 8 bases and the J gene end by 2 bases; junction bases not matched to a gene: 3. The germline V gene has CDR1 SGHNT and CDR2 YENEEA. This CDR3 is built from 13 residues. The specimen was PBMCs. V usage is TRBV11-3 and J usage is TRBJ2-3, with 8 bases matching TRBD2. The receptor comes from a woman aged 40-49 years in good health. Some clones in this sample may be carry-over from other donors' samples. This CDR3 is CASQAGDTDTQYF. The CDR3 bases are TGTGCCAGCCAAGCGGGAGACACAGATACGCAGTATTTT.